The text below deals with one T cell receptor (beta chain). Original handling: Cell counts per sample came from amplifying reference gene primers. The protocol was immunoSEQ multiplex PCR, while the TCRdb copy is restricted to in-frame clones and leaves out a portion. V and J calls and clone size come straight from that table; D and trimming were deduced from the DNA. The table has about 200,000 clones, more than 70% seen once. This specimen belongs to a study of blood T cell repertoires in COVID-19. CDR3 length: 14 amino acids. Germline V gene sequence: CDR1 SGHRS, CDR2 YFSETQ. V was cut by 0 bases and J by 2 bases, with 8 bases left in between. The cohort comprised adults aged about 18 to 100 years residing in approximately 25 US areas. In assigning cohorts, the study relied on participant-reported clinical history.

The sequenced sample consisted of PBMCs or T cells enriched from blood (not recorded which). This clonotype originated in a woman aged 18-30 years who had recovered from COVID-19. The genes are TRBV5-1 and TRBJ1-2; D remains ambiguous. The CDR3 coding sequence is TGCGCCAGCAGCTTGGGGGAGCCGAACTATGGCTACACCTTC. It yields the protein CASSLGEPNYGYTF. Full variable domain (remainder filled in from reference TRBV5-1 and TRBJ1-2): KAGVTQTPRYLIKTRGQQVTLSCSPISGHRSVSWYQQTPGQGLQFLFEYFSETQRNKGNFPGRFSGRQFSNSRSEMNVSTLELGDSALYLCASSLGEPNYGYTFGSGTRLTVV.